This record looks at one TCR beta chain sequence and its context. Antigen specificity is unknown. The data belong to a study of T cell responses to AZD1222 COVID-19 vaccine. The CDR3 runs 15 residues. Losses at the gene ends were 7 bases for V and 3 bases for J; bases not matched to a gene: 9. Germline V lookup: CDR1 SGHRS, CDR2 YFSETQ. Broader study findings: It should be noted that donors were predominantly white British and more often female, and clonal diversity was possibly underestimated. Scientists sampled the repertoires only once the peak T cell response had passed. Unmutated variant regions are reportedly the target of nearly half of TCRs that are spike-specific.

Only in-frame clones appear in the TCRdb table, and some are missing; sequencing was by immunoSEQ multiplex PCR. The sample holds 140,000 to 150,000 clones, 75% to 90% seen once. The J gene is TRBJ1-5, the V gene TRBV5-1; 8 bases fit TRBD1. The source of this sequence is an adult in good health. The sample here was peripheral blood, taken on day 0 of AZD1222 vaccination. CDR3 DNA: TGCGCCAGCGCCGAGGGGACAGGCTACAATCAGCCCCAGCATTTT. Protein sequence: CASAEGTGYNQPQHF.